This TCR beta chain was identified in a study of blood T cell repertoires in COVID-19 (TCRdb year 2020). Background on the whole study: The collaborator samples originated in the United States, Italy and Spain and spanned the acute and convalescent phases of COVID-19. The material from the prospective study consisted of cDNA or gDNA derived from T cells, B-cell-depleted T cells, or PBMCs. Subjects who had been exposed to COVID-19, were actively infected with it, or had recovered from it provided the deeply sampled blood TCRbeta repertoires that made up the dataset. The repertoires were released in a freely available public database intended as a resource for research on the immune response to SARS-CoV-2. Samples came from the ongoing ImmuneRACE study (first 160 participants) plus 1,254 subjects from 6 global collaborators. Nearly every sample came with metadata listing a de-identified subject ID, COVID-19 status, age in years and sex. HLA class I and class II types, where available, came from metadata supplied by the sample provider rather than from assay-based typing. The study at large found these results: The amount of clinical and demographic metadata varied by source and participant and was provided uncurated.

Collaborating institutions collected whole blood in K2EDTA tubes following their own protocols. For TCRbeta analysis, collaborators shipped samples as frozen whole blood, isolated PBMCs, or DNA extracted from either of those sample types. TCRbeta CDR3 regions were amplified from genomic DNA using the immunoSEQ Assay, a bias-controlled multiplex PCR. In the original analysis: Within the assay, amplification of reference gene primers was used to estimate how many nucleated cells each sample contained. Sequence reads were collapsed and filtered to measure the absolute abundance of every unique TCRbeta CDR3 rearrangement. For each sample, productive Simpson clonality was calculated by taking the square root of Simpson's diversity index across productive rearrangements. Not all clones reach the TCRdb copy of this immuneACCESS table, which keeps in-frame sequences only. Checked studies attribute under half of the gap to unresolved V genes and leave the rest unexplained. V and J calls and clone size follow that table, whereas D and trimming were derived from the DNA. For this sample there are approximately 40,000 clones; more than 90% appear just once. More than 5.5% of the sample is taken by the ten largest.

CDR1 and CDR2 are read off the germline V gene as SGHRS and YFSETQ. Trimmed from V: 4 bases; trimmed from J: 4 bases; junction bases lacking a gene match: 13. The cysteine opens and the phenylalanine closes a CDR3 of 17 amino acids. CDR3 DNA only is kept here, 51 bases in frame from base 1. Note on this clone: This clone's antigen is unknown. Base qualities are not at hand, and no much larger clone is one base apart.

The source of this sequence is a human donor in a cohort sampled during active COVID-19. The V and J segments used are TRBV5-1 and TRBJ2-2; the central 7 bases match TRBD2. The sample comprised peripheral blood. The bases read TGCGCCAGCAGCGTTCTAGCGGATGGGAGTGGCACCGGGGAGCTGTTTTTT. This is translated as CASSVLADGSGTGELFF.